The sequence of this T cell receptor beta chain was determined in a study of blood T cell repertoires in COVID-19. Across the study: Acute-phase and convalescent COVID-19 samples originated in the United States, Italy and Spain. T cells, B-cell-depleted T cells, or PBMCs supplied cDNA or gDNA.

Method: immunoSEQ multiplex PCR; TCRdb's copy keeps in-frame clones and lacks some. The table lists some 89,000 clones, around 85% of them singletons. V lost 0 bases, J lost 6 bases, and 12 bases lay in between. Germline CDR1 SGHRS, CDR2 YFSETQ. The CDR3 sequence is 14 residues long. The chain links TRBV5-1 to TRBJ1-1; maybe TRBD1 (6 bases). The sequencing sample was made of peripheral blood. The receptor was derived from a man between 65 and 85 years old with acute or convalescent COVID-19. CDR3 DNA: TGCGCCAGCAGCTTGGGACAGGTAGGGTCTGAAGCTTTCTTT. The encoded protein is CASSLGQVGSEAFF.